This T cell receptor (beta chain) was obtained from a study of shared clonotypes between healthy human individuals. Overall study results and limits: Specimens sampled were limited to blood, with tissue repertoires likely differing.

To note about this clone: What it binds is not known.

The data were produced by immunoSEQ multiplex PCR, yet TCRdb's version contains in-frame clones alone and is incomplete. The profile covers approximately 2,000,000 clones, with over 85% appearing a single time and over 1.5% taken by the ten largest. Naive CD8 cells lacked CD45RO and underwent positive selection for CCR7, leaving out terminally differentiated effector memory CD45RA+ cells. Nashville, Tennessee was home to all donors, each a Caucasian adult. This CDR3 spans 13 amino acids. The V gene's germline CDR1 is MGHDK and CDR2 SYGVNS. Trimming left V 3 bases short and J 6 bases short, with 9 bases between.

The TCR comes from a young man in good health. Some clones in this sample may be carry-over from other donors' samples. The source material was naive CD8+ T cells from PBMCs. The chain recombines TRBV25-1 with TRBJ2-1, with a tentative D call TRBD2 (6 bases). The CDR3, as DNA: TGTGCCAGCAGTGATCTTAGCGGCAATGAGCAGTTCTTC. It yields the protein CASSDLSGNEQFF.